These 12 T cell receptor beta chains came from one sample sequenced in a study of CD8 T cells in ankylosing spondylitis. Study observations and caveats: Several highly homologous variants formed a TCR beta motif that appeared characteristic of ankylosing spondylitis blood.

TCRdb reprocessed the 5' RACE reads with MiXCR, giving one entry per CDR3 protein. The sample records approximately 550,000 distinct CDR3 sequences, 12% being singletons. These receptors' targets are unknown. The sequenced sample was blood, either unsorted or a sorted T cell fraction (not recorded which). All receptors derive from a male donor with ankylosing spondylitis.

This clonotype has ten or more counts. The J gene is TRBJ2-2, the V gene TRBV7-7; no clear D. This CDR3 has 15 residues. The germline CDR1 and CDR2 sequences are SSHAT and FNYEAQ (reference sequence). V was shortened by 1 base and J by 2 bases, with 8 bases between the two germline ends. The DNA of the CDR3 is TGTGCCAGCAGCTTAGGCGGACCAAACACCGGGGAGCTGTTTTTT. Protein sequence: CASSLGGPNTGELFF.

This chain uses TRBV7-9 with TRBJ2-7; weak D call: TRBD1 (5 bases). The CDR3 consists of 14 residues. The germline V and J ends were trimmed by 5 bases and 0 bases, with 11 bases remaining between them. Germline V gene data show CDR1 as SEHNR and CDR2 as FQNEAQ (reference sequence). CDR3 sequence reads: CASSQVTVSYEQYF. DNA of the CDR3: TGTGCCAGCAGCCAAGTGACAGTCTCCTACGAGCAGTACTTC.

This chain links TRBV3-1 with TRBJ1-1, with D perhaps TRBD1 (5 bases). Trimming took 1 base from V and 4 from J, leaving 10 bases between them. The CDR3 spans 14 residues. From germline, CDR1 is LGHDT and CDR2 YNNKEL (reference sequence). CDR3 loop: CASSQGGQGTEAFF. CDR3 sequence (DNA): TGTGCCAGCAGCCAAGGAGGACAAGGCACTGAAGCTTTCTTT. Looking up the rest from reference TRBV3-1 and TRBJ1-1 gives the full variable domain: DTAVSQTPKYLVTQMGNDKSIKCEQNLGHDTMYWYKQDSKKFLKIMFSYNNKELIINETVPNRFSPKSPDKAHLNLHINSLELGDSAVYFCASSQGGQGTEAFFGQGTRLTVV.

This clonotype occurred a few times. The genes are TRBV2 and TRBJ2-1; 9 bases map to TRBD1. The CDR3 spans 13 residues. Germline lookup yields CDR1 SNHLY and CDR2 FYNNEI. V shed 7 bases and J 7 bases; nucleotides not matched to a gene: 5. The CDR3 DNA is TGTGCCAGCAATAGGGACAGGGATAATGAGCAGTTCTTC. Its protein product is CASNRDRDNEQFF.

This clonotype has more than one count but fewer than ten. V gene TRBV28 combines with J gene TRBJ2-2, with D possibly being TRBD2 (5 bases). The V gene lost 10 bases and the J gene lost 1 base, with 13 bases spanning the gap. This CDR3 spans 14 amino acids. Germline V gene lookup returns CDR1 MDHEN and CDR2 SYDVKM. DNA of the CDR3: TGTGCCACCCAGAGGGCGTTGAACACCGGGGAGCTGTTTTTT. This translates into CATQRALNTGELFF.

This rearrangement joins TRBV7-6 to TRBJ1-2, with unresolved D. V lost 5 bases and J lost 8, with 21 bases in between. This CDR3 is built from 15 residues. Germline values: CDR1 SGHVS, CDR2 FNYEAQ. CDR3 loop: CASSPTLAGEGGYTF. CDR3 nucleotide sequence: TGTGCCAGCAGCCCAACGTTAGCGGGAGAGGGAGGCTACACCTTC.

This clonotype was found a few times. The rearrangement uses TRBV7-8 and TRBJ2-7; TRBD2 matches 7 bases. The CDR3 covers 14 residues. Per germline, CDR1 SGHVS and CDR2 FQNEAQ. V dropped 1 base and J dropped 6; count of bases not matched to a gene: 6. CDR3 coding DNA: TGTGCCAGCAGCTTAGGCGGGAGTCTGGTCGAGCAGTACGTC. This codes for CASSLGGSLVEQYV.

This clonotype was observed a few times. This chain connects TRBV12-3 or TRBV12-4 to TRBJ2-2; 7 bases agree with TRBD2. V lost 7 bases to trimming and J lost 6 bases; unmatched junction nucleotides: 11. The CDR3 is 15 residues long. CDR3 in DNA: TGTGCCAGCATTCAGGGCGGGGGAGACTCCGGGGAGCTGTTTTTT. As protein: CASIQGGGDSGELFF.

V is TRBV2 and J is TRBJ2-7; 11 positions match TRBD1. There are 15 residues in the CDR3. With 4 bases clipped from V and 2 bases from J, the junction kept 4 bases outside the gene matches. Per the germline V gene, CDR1 is SNHLY and CDR2 is FYNNEI. The CDR3 region is CASSVRTGGPYEQYF. The CDR3 region has the DNA TGTGCCAGCAGTGTACGGACAGGGGGCCCCTACGAGCAGTACTTC. The full variable domain, completed using reference TRBV2 and TRBJ2-7, is EPEVTQTPSHQVTQMGQEVILRCVPISNHLYFYWYRQILGQKVEFLVSFYNNEISEKSEIFDDQFSVERPDGSNFTLKIRSTKLEDSAMYFCASSVRTGGPYEQYFGPGTRLTVT.

CDR3: CASSQVALGIRGGEQFF. CDR3 nucleotides: TGTGCCAGCAGCCAAGTTGCTTTGGGGATTCGGGGGGGTGAGCAGTTCTTC. The chain combines TRBV3-1 with TRBJ2-1; 8 nucleotides match TRBD2. The length of the CDR3 is 17 residues. After removal of 1 base from V and 9 bases from J, the junction contained 14 bases not matched to a gene. Germline V gives CDR1 LGHDT, CDR2 YNNKEL (reference sequence).

This clonotype was detected a few times. V gene TRBV12-3 or TRBV12-4 combines with J gene TRBJ2-5, with D tentatively TRBD1 (6 bases). V was shortened by 5 bases and J by 5 bases, with 15 bases between the two germline ends. The CDR3 spans 14 residues. The CDR3 protein is CASSPSGGWETQYF. DNA of the CDR3: TGTGCCAGCAGTCCGTCTGGGGGCTGGGAGACCCAGTACTTC.

This clonotype was seen at least ten times. V is TRBV7-2 and J is TRBJ2-2; 9 nucleotides match TRBD2. The CDR3 is 16 residues long. V shed 4 bases, J shed 7 bases, and the junction held 10 bases outside the gene matches. CDR1 SGHTA and CDR2 FQGNSA come from the germline V gene. CDR3: CASSSGTSGRNGELFF. The DNA for the CDR3 is TGTGCCAGCAGCTCAGGAACTAGCGGGCGTAACGGGGAGCTGTTTTTT.